The present TCR beta chain was sequenced within a study of cytotoxic CD8 clonotypes in ibrutinib-treated CLL. Clones were sequenced by immunoSEQ multiplex PCR, and TCRdb holds only the in-frame ones, with some missing. The table records about 140,000 clones, approximately 80% of them present only once. This sequence originates from a human donor with chronic lymphocytic leukemia. The sequences come from PBMCs, collected after 12 months of ibrutinib treatment.

The CDR3 here is CASSHNSREGYTF. CDR3 in DNA: TGTGCCAGCAGCCACAATTCAAGGGAAGGCTACACCTTC. The rearrangement joins TRBV7-8 to TRBJ1-2, with D hard to call. Germline values: CDR1 SGHVS, CDR2 FQNEAQ. CDR3 length: 13 amino acids. The ends were cut back, 5 bases at V and 8 bases at J, with 15 bases in the middle.